The 22 T cell receptor beta chains given below trace back to one sample, sequenced in a study of cytomegalovirus exposure and HLA in healthy donors. PCR used 60 Vbeta primers and 13 Jbeta primers. Sequenced by immunoSEQ multiplex PCR; TCRdb stores in-frame clones only, minus some. Here the sample spans 150,000 to 200,000 clones, 80% being singletons. Input material: PBMCs. The receptors were gathered from a male donor in good health and CMV-seropositive.

The chain is built from TRBV28 and TRBJ1-2; the D gene is possibly TRBD1 (6 bases). The germline CDR1 and CDR2 sequences are MDHEN and SYDVKM. The V end lost 8 bases, the J end lost 4 bases, and 14 bases lay between the germline ends. The CDR3 totals 13 residues. The CDR3 protein is CASLSTRGYGYTF. DNA for the CDR3: TGTGCCAGCCTCTCGACCAGGGGCTATGGCTACACCTTC.

J is TRBJ1-5 and V is TRBV4-2, with 9 bases fitting TRBD1. The CDR3 runs to 16 residues. The V gene's germline CDR1 is LGHNA and CDR2 YNFKEQ. V shed 0 bases and J 4 bases; nucleotides not matched to a gene: 4. CDR3 protein: CASSQDGDRENQPQHF. CDR3 sequence (DNA): TGTGCCAGCAGCCAAGATGGGGACAGGGAGAATCAGCCCCAGCATTTT.

V and J are TRBV6-6 and TRBJ1-5; no firm D call. Deletions cut 5 bases from V and 5 bases from J, with 13 bases between. The germline V gene encodes CDR1 MNHNY and CDR2 SVGAGI (reference sequence). The length of the CDR3 is 14 residues. The CDR3 reads CASSPPGGYQPQHF. CDR3 nucleotides: TGTGCCAGCAGTCCCCCGGGAGGGTATCAGCCCCAGCATTTT.

This clone has only a few counts. Written as DNA, the CDR3 is TGTGCCAGCACCCACAGGGCTGAGGTGACCCAGTACTTC. Translated: CASTHRAEVTQYF. V is TRBV5-8 and J is TRBJ2-5; D perhaps matches TRBD1 (6 bases). Trimming removed 6 bases from V and 7 bases from J, with 16 bases in between. Per the germline V gene, CDR1 is SGHTS and CDR2 is YDEGEE. The CDR3 runs to 13 residues.

The chain carries TRBV28 and TRBJ1-6; D remains unclear. The germline gives CDR1 MDHEN, CDR2 SYDVKM. V lost 4 bases and J lost 13, with 11 bases in between. This CDR3 has 12 amino acids. DNA of the CDR3: TGTGCCAGCAGTTCTCCGGGTTTGCCCCTCCACTTT. Residues: CASSSPGLPLHF.

This clone came up once. The V gene is TRBV11-3, the J gene TRBJ2-2, with D unresolved. The ends were cut back, 8 bases at V and 6 bases at J, with 7 bases in the middle. Germline V gene lookup returns CDR1 SGHNT and CDR2 YENEEA. CDR3 length: 11 residues. The CDR3 nucleotides are TGTGCCAGCGAAAGAGCCGGGGAGCTGTTTTTT. Its protein product is CASERAGELFF.

The CDR3 bases are TGCGCCAGCAGCTTCGGACAGGGATACCCCCAGCATTTT. Translation: CASSFGQGYPQHF. The chain joins TRBV5-1 to TRBJ1-5; TRBD1 aligns across 8 bases. V lost 2 bases and J lost 10; bases outside the gene matches: 5. The CDR3 length is 13 residues. The germline gives CDR1 SGHRS, CDR2 YFSETQ.

This chain connects TRBV5-4 to TRBJ2-2; possible D gene TRBD2, 6 bases. The CDR3 length is 16 residues. Germline V gene lookup returns CDR1 SGHNT and CDR2 YYREEE (reference sequence). The V and J ends lost 7 bases and 2 bases respectively, with 18 bases between them. As DNA, the CDR3 is TGTGCCAGCTCCTTTGGGGCGGGAATAAACACCGGGGAGCTGTTTTTT. Its translation is CASSFGAGINTGELFF.

This rearrangement joins TRBV19 to TRBJ2-1; 11 bases align to TRBD2. This CDR3 region has 14 residues. Germline V lookup: CDR1 LNHDA, CDR2 SQIVND (reference sequence). V trimming: 2 bases; J trimming: 8 bases; junction bases outside the gene matches: 2. CDR3 nucleotide sequence: TGTGCCAGTAGTATAACTAGCGGGAGCGATGAGCAGTTCTTC. Translation gives CASSITSGSDEQFF.

The V call is TRBV6-5, the J call TRBJ1-3; TRBD1 might be the D (5 bases). V lost 5 bases, J lost 0 bases, and 11 bases lay in between. The CDR3 totals 15 residues. Germline V gives CDR1 MNHEY, CDR2 SVGAGI. The CDR3 DNA sequence: TGTGCCAGCAGTCTACAGGCCCGCTCTGGAAACACCATATATTTT. Translation gives CASSLQARSGNTIYF.

V usage is TRBV6-5 and J usage is TRBJ1-1; unclear D gene. The CDR3 covers 13 residues. The V gene lost 4 bases and the J gene lost 1 base, with 7 bases spanning the gap. CDR1 is MNHEY and CDR2 is SVGAGI in the germline V gene. The CDR3 here is CASSLAWNTEAFF. CDR3 DNA sequence: TGTGCCAGCAGTTTGGCCTGGAACACTGAAGCTTTCTTT.

This chain links TRBV21-1 with TRBJ2-3; the listed D gene, TRBD2, was not tested against the DNA. TRBV21-1 is a known pseudogene. This CDR3 is built from 16 residues. The CDR3 DNA follows: TGTGCCAGCAGCAAGGGAGTCAAAGGGCGCACAGATACGCAGTATTTT. Translated: CASSKGVKGRTDTQYF.

The V gene is TRBV7-3, the J gene TRBJ1-1; possible D gene TRBD1, 5 bases. The CDR3 sequence is 14 residues long. CDR1 and CDR2 (germline): SGHTA, FQGTGA. V was shortened by 2 bases and J by 1 base, with 8 bases between the two germline ends. CDR3 nucleotides: TGTGCCAGCAGCTTATTAGGGGAGAACACTGAAGCTTTCTTT. Protein product: CASSLLGENTEAFF.

The chain employs TRBV5-8 and TRBJ1-1; 9 nucleotides align to TRBD1. The germline V gene has CDR1 SGHTS and CDR2 YDEGEE. The CDR3 is 14 amino acids. V was pared by 4 bases and J by 5 bases, with 6 bases of the junction left unmatched. The DNA of the CDR3 is TGTGCCAGCAGCGGCTACAGGGGGCGAACTGAAGCTTTCTTT. Its protein product is CASSGYRGRTEAFF. Using reference TRBV5-8 and TRBJ1-1 for the parts outside the CDR3, the full variable domain is EAGVTQSPTHLIKTRGQQATLRCSPISGHTSVYWYQQALGLGLQFLLWYDEGEERNRGNFPPRFSGRQFPNYSSELNVNALELEDSALYLCASSGYRGRTEAFFGQGTRLTVV.

This rearrangement joins TRBV27 to TRBJ2-1; 10 bases agree with TRBD2. This CDR3 is built from 19 residues. J gave up 1 base and V 5 bases, and 14 bases lay outside the gene matches. CDR1 MNHEY and CDR2 SMNVEV come from the germline V gene (reference sequence). CDR3 loop: CASSPGALAGVRSYNEQFF. Here the CDR3 DNA reads TGTGCCAGCAGTCCGGGGGCCCTAGCGGGAGTCAGATCCTACAATGAGCAGTTCTTC.

As to this clone: One end of the junction is discordant with germline, which a read error may explain. The gene calls are TRBV5-5 and TRBJ2-7; D not resolved. The CDR3 is made up of 13 amino acids. The V gene's germline CDR1 is SGHKS and CDR2 YYEKEE (reference sequence). CDR3 protein: CAGSLGYEREQYF. CDR3 nucleotide sequence: TGTGCCGGCAGCTTGGGCTATGAACGCGAGCAGTACTTC.

This sequence joins TRBV7-2 and TRBJ2-1; D is undetermined. Germline V gene sequence: CDR1 SGHTA, CDR2 FQGNSA. V lost 4 bases and J 4 bases, leaving 8 bases between the germline ends. CDR3 length equals 13 residues. This CDR3 is CASSSLSYNEQFF. The CDR3 coding sequence is TGTGCCAGCAGCTCCCTCAGTTACAATGAGCAGTTCTTC.

In its sample, this clone was seen once. The chain uses TRBV6-4 and TRBJ2-3; 10 bases are shared with TRBD2. CDR3 length equals 15 residues. The J segment lost 4 bases and the V segment lost 3 bases, leaving 4 bases of the junction unmatched. CDR1 is MRHNA, CDR2 SNTAGT, per germline. The CDR3: CASSDSGRSADTQYF. Here the CDR3 DNA reads TGTGCCAGCAGTGATAGCGGGAGGTCGGCAGATACGCAGTATTTT.

The chain joins TRBV19 to TRBJ1-5; D is unresolved. V was shortened by 4 bases and J by 0 bases, with 10 bases between the two germline ends. Germline CDR1 LNHDA, CDR2 SQIVND (reference sequence). This CDR3 region has 15 residues. CDR3 coding DNA: TGTGCCAGTAGTACCAGTAAGTTTAGCAATCAGCCCCAGCATTTT. Protein product: CASSTSKFSNQPQHF.

This clone has just a few counts. V and J are TRBV4-1 and TRBJ1-2; D uncertain. Germline CDR1 and CDR2: MGHRA and YSYEKL. Trimming took off 4 bases at V and 5 bases at J, with 17 bases between the two ends. The CDR3 covers 15 residues. CDR3 in amino acids: CASSPPRGGVYGYTF. For the CDR3, the DNA is TGCGCCAGCAGCCCCCCTCGGGGAGGTGTTTATGGCTACACCTTC.

J is TRBJ2-1 and V is TRBV7-4; 11 bases align to TRBD2. The CDR3 runs 14 residues. The V and J ends lost 1 base and 11 bases, in that order; junction bases with no gene match: 4. Germline V gene lookup returns CDR1 SGHVT and CDR2 SQSDAQ. The CDR3 DNA reads as TGTGCCAGCAGCTTAGAGGGGACTAGCGGTCAGCAGTTCTTC. This sequence encodes CASSLEGTSGQQFF.

As regards this clone: A junction boundary mismatches the germline segment, possibly from a read error. The chain has TRBV7-9 and TRBJ2-5, with D perhaps TRBD2 (5 bases). CDR1 and CDR2 from the germline V gene are SEHNR and FQNEAQ (reference sequence). The CDR3 runs to 14 residues. The CDR3 region has the DNA TGTTCCAGCAGCCATAACGGGGTTCAAGAGACCCAGTACTTC. It yields the protein CSSSHNGVQETQYF. Complete variable domain (other parts from reference TRBV7-9 and TRBJ2-5): DTGVSQNPRHKITKRGQNVTFRCDPISEHNRLYWYRQTLGQGPEFLTYFQNEAQLEKSRLLSDRFSAERPKGSFSTLEIQRTEQGDSAMYLCSSSHNGVQETQYFGPGTRLLVL.